This T cell receptor (beta chain) was recovered during a study of spatial heterogeneity in lung cancer. Whole-study context: Alpha-chain sequences were consistently detected in smaller numbers than beta-chain sequences.

On each TCR cDNA molecule, a unique molecular identifier was present. TCRdb re-called the 5' RACE reads with MiXCR, one entry per CDR3 protein. The sample contains tens of thousands of distinct CDR3 sequences, 6.5% to 9% of which appear only once. This clonotype showed up many times. The CDR3 contains 15 residues. The germline V gene encodes CDR1 MNHEY and CDR2 SVGEGT. The V end lost 6 bases, the J end lost 5 bases, and 17 bases lay between the germline ends. Time point meaning: sample taken at primary tumor resection. Donation came from some 73 patients with untreated early-stage non-small cell lung cancer.

The source is a male donor with early-stage non-small cell lung cancer. The specimen was PBMCs, collected at surgery. The chain is built from TRBV6-2 or TRBV6-3 and TRBJ2-1, with D possibly TRBD1 on 8 matching bases. This CDR3 is CASSEQGGTHNEQFF. The CDR3, as DNA: TGTGCCAGCAGCGAACAGGGGGGGACTCACAATGAGCAGTTCTTC.